The 11 T cell receptor beta chains below were found in one sample sequenced in a study of blood T cell repertoires in COVID-19. Sequencing was performed with immunoSEQ multiplex PCR; in TCRdb, only in-frame clones are kept and a portion is missing. The sample lists 60,000 to 75,000 clones, around 85% occurring once. Material for sequencing was peripheral blood. These receptors originate from a woman aged 80 or older with acute or convalescent COVID-19.

This chain joins TRBV5-1 and TRBJ1-3, with 8 bases that match TRBD1. The CDR3 totals 14 residues. Germline CDR1 reads SGHRS; CDR2 reads YFSETQ. The V gene end was trimmed by 4 bases and the J gene end by 4 bases; junction bases not matched to a gene: 4. CDR3 bases: TGCGCCAGCAGCCAGGACAGGGCCGGAAACACCATATATTTT. Its protein product is CASSQDRAGNTIYF. The full variable domain, its missing parts supplied by reference TRBV5-1 and TRBJ1-3, is KAGVTQTPRYLIKTRGQQVTLSCSPISGHRSVSWYQQTPGQGLQFLFEYFSETQRNKGNFPGRFSGRQFSNSRSEMNVSTLELGDSALYLCASSQDRAGNTIYFGEGSWLTVV.

V gene TRBV5-6 combines with J gene TRBJ2-1; no reliable D call. Germline CDR1 is SGHDT and CDR2 is YYEEEE. CDR3 size: 13 residues. The V end lost 4 bases, the J end lost 1 base, and 6 bases lay between the germline ends. The CDR3 protein is CASSPRSYNEQFF. In DNA form, the CDR3 reads TGTGCCAGCAGCCCTCGGTCCTACAATGAGCAGTTCTTC.

The chain links TRBV5-6 to TRBJ2-2, with D unclear. The ends were cut back, 0 bases at V and 8 bases at J, with 8 bases in the middle. CDR1 and CDR2 from the germline V gene are SGHDT and YYEEEE. This CDR3 region has 13 residues. Here the CDR3 DNA reads TGTGCCAGCAGCTTGGTGTCCGTAGGGGAGCTGTTTTTT. Amino acids: CASSLVSVGELFF.

This chain uses TRBV7-9 with TRBJ2-5; 10 nucleotides align to TRBD2. CDR1 is SEHNR, CDR2 FQNEAQ, per germline (reference sequence). Trimming cost V 0 bases and J 5 bases; bases outside gene matches: 3. The CDR3 loop spans 15 amino acids. The CDR3 nucleotides are TGTGCCAGCAGCTTAGCGGCTAGCGGGAGTGAGACCCAGTACTTC. Its protein is CASSLAASGSETQYF.

This clone was seen just once. The V call is TRBV4-1, the J call TRBJ1-5; the D is unclear. The CDR3 totals 13 residues. The V gene lost 1 base and the J gene lost 8 bases, with 9 bases spanning the gap. Germline V gene data show CDR1 as MGHRA and CDR2 as YSYEKL. The chain's CDR3 is CASSQASFEPQHF. The CDR3 bases are TGCGCCAGCAGCCAAGCCAGTTTTGAGCCCCAGCATTTT.

V and J are TRBV30 and TRBJ1-4; TRBD1 matches at 7 bases. CDR3 length: 14 residues. V was clipped by 3 bases and J by 7 bases; unmatched bases: 8. The germline V gene encodes CDR1 GTSNPN and CDR2 SVGIG (reference sequence). As DNA, the CDR3 is TGTGCCTGGAGGGACAGGCAGGGTGTTGAAAAACTGTTTTTT. Its protein product is CAWRDRQGVEKLFF.

This clone turned up a few times. This chain uses TRBV21-1 with TRBJ1-5. TRBV21-1 constitutes a pseudogene. This CDR3 region has 23 residues. CDR3 DNA sequence: TGTGCCAGCAGCAAAAGTGTAGCCTGCGTTAAGGACCGGGGTCAATTTGGCAATCAGCCCCAGCATTTT. Translating gives CASSKSVACVKDRGQFGNQPQHF.

The CDR3 here is CASSLVSNQPQHF. DNA for the CDR3: TGTGCCAGCAGTCTAGTTAGCAATCAGCCCCAGCATTTT. This chain connects TRBV6-5 to TRBJ1-5; D is uncertain. V lost 5 bases to trimming and J lost 0 bases, with 5 bases between them. CDR1 MNHEY and CDR2 SVGAGI come from the germline V gene. This CDR3 comprises 13 residues.

The chain uses TRBV5-1 and TRBJ2-3; 8 bases align to TRBD2. The CDR3 has 14 residues. CDR1 and CDR2 (germline): SGHRS, YFSETQ. V was pared by 0 bases and J by 6 bases, with 3 bases of the junction left unmatched. The CDR3 nucleotides are TGCGCCAGCAGCTTGGCATTAGCGGGGGATACGCAGTATTTT. Its translation: CASSLALAGDTQYF.

The J gene is TRBJ2-5, the V gene TRBV20-1; 7 bases are shared with TRBD2. The germline gives CDR1 DFQATT, CDR2 SNEGSKA (reference sequence). There are 11 residues in the CDR3. The CDR3 coding sequence is TGCAAAGCCCTAGCGGAAGAGACCCAGTACTTC. Amino acid sequence: CKALAEETQYF.

The chain recombines TRBV5-1 with TRBJ1-4, with 7 bases identical to TRBD1. This CDR3 spans 14 amino acids. Germline V gives CDR1 SGHRS, CDR2 YFSETQ. Losses at the gene ends were 4 bases for V and 5 bases for J; bases not matched to a gene: 5. In nucleotides, the CDR3 is TGCGCCAGCAGCACGGACAGGCCAAATGAAAAACTGTTTTTT. Its translation: CASSTDRPNEKLFF.